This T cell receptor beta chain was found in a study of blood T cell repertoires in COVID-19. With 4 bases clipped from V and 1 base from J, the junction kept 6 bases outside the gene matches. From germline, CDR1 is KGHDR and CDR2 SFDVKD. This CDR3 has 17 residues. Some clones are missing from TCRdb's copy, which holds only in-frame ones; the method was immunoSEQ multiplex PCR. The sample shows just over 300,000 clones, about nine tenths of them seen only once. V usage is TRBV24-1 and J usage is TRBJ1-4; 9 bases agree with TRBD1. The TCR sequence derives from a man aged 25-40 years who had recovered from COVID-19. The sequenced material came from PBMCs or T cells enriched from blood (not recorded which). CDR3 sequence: CATSDRGQGGTNEKLFF. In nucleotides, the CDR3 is TGTGCCACCAGTGACAGGGGACAGGGTGGAACTAATGAAAAACTGTTTTTT.